A selection of T cell receptor beta chains follows, all from one sample in a study of CXCR3-negative and CXCR3-positive naive CD8 T cells. TCRdb reprocessed the 5' RACE reads and stores each CDR3 protein as one record, lacking DNA. In all, the sample yields about 63,000 distinct CDR3 sequences. The source material was naive CXCR3+ CD8+ T cells from blood. The receptors were gathered from a human donor in good health. Some clones in this sample may be carry-over from other donors' samples. Each CDR3 is given with its conserved first and last residue. The order of the fields is V gene, J gene, clone size, CDR3 protein. Clone size, where shown, is once, few, many, or a class for clones that have expanded.

>TRBV20-1|TRBJ2-7|-
CSARGSTGTDYYEQYF
>TRBV10-3|TRBJ2-5|-
CAISEDRKETQYF
>TRBV19|TRBJ2-5|-
CASRGQGEETQYF
>TRBV20-1|TRBJ2-1|-
CSARGVGYNEQFF
>TRBV29-1|TRBJ1-2|-
CSVETGVAYGYTF
>TRBV4-3|TRBJ1-2|-
CASSQGLGQGSYGYTF
>TRBV12-3/TRBV12-4|TRBJ2-7|-
CASSLGGGAPYEQYF
>TRBV29-1|TRBJ2-1|-
CSVEGGDRAYNEQFF
>TRBV7-9|TRBJ2-1|-
CASSWTETYNEQFF
>TRBV28|TRBJ2-7|-
CASSLLTGGKSYEQYF
>TRBV29-1|TRBJ2-7|-
CSVELTGLSYEQYF
>TRBV10-1|TRBJ1-6|medium-sized
CASSEPSNSPLHF